Listed below are T cell receptor beta chains from one sample, sequenced in a study of shared clonotypes between healthy human individuals. The table came from immunoSEQ multiplex PCR; TCRdb's copy has only in-frame clones and leaves some out. The table has millions of clones, 85% to 95% seen once. The specimen sequenced was naive CD4+ T cells from PBMCs. Receptor source: a man younger than 35 in good health. Some clones in this sample may be carry-over from other donors' samples. CDR3s include the opening cysteine and the closing phenylalanine or tryptophan. D genes are given only for firm matches. The listing skips clone size in some rows; elsewhere it reads once, few, many or a size class.

size,J,D,V,DNA,CDR3
once,TRBJ2-1,-,TRBV4-1,TGCGCCAGCAGCCAACGCAACAATGAGCAGTTCTTC,CASSQRNNEQFF
-,TRBJ2-5,TRBD1,TRBV15,TGTGCCACCGGACAGGGAGAGGAGACCCAGTACTTC,CATGQGEETQYF
-,TRBJ2-7,TRBD2,TRBV29-1,TGCAGCGTGGGGACTAGCGGCTCCTACGAGCAGTACTTC,CSVGTSGSYEQYF
-,TRBJ1-2,TRBD1,TRBV10-3,TGTGCCATCAGGGGACAGGGTATTACTAACTATGGCTACACCTTC,CAIRGQGITNYGYTF
-,TRBJ2-7,-,TRBV6-6,TGTGCCAGCAGTTACAACTACGAGCAGTACTTC,CASSYNYEQYF
few,TRBJ1-1,-,TRBV18,TGTGCCAGCCATACAGAGTTCACTGAAGCTTTCTTT,CASHTEFTEAFF
-,TRBJ2-1,TRBD2,TRBV5-1,TGCGCCAGCAGCTTGGAGGCTAGCGGGAGAGGTGAGCAGTTCTTC,CASSLEASGRGEQFF
-,TRBJ2-1,-,TRBV7-3,TGTGCCAGCAGCTTAATGGGAAATGAGCAGTTCTTC,CASSLMGNEQFF
-,TRBJ1-3,-,TRBV2,TGTGCCAGCAGTGAACAGGCTGGAAACACCATATATTTT,CASSEQAGNTIYF
once,TRBJ2-5,TRBD2,TRBV6-5,TGTGCCAGCAGTTACTCGCGGCTAGCGGGAGCCAAGGAGCAGTACTTC,CASSYSRLAGAKEQYF
-,TRBJ2-7,TRBD2,TRBV5-4,TGTGCCAGCAGCCGTTGGACTAGCGGGAACTACGAGCAGTACTTC,CASSRWTSGNYEQYF
-,TRBJ2-6,-,TRBV11-3,TGTGCCAGCAGCTTACGAGGGCCCGGGGCCAACGTCCTGACTTTC,CASSLRGPGANVLTF
-,TRBJ1-4,-,TRBV6-1,TGTGCCAGCAGTGGTCCAATTGAAAAACTGTTTTTT,CASSGPIEKLFF
-,TRBJ1-5,TRBD1,TRBV19,TGTGCCAGTAGTTCACCCGGGACAGGGTTGAGCAATCAGCCCCAGCATTTT,CASSSPGTGLSNQPQHF
-,TRBJ2-2,-,TRBV6-6,TGTGCCAGCAGTTACTCCGCTCACACCGGGGAGCTGTTTTTT,CASSYSAHTGELFF
-,TRBJ1-1,-,TRBV9,TGTGCCAGCGGGCGAGGACAAGGAATCCGCATGAACACTGAAGCTTTCTTT,CASGRGQGIRMNTEAFF
-,TRBJ1-4,-,TRBV6-1,TGTGCCAGCAGGCCTGAGGGACATCGAGAAAAACTGTTTTTT,CASRPEGHREKLFF
-,TRBJ2-2,-,TRBV5-5,TGTGCCAGCAGCCTAGTCCGAACTAGGTTGACCGGGGAGCTGTTTTTT,CASSLVRTRLTGELFF
-,TRBJ1-1,-,TRBV7-8,TGTGCCAGCAGCTTATTCGGGACGGTGAACACTGAAGCTTTCTTT,CASSLFGTVNTEAFF
-,TRBJ2-2,-,TRBV7-9,TGTGCCAGCAGCCTCGCTCGGGCCGGCACCGGGGAGCTGTTTTTT,CASSLARAGTGELFF
-,TRBJ2-6,-,TRBV5-5,TGTGCCAGCAGCTGGGACCCGATTTTCGATAGTGGGGCCAACGTCCTGACTTTC,CASSWDPIFDSGANVLTF
-,TRBJ2-1,-,TRBV5-1,TGCGCCAGCAGCCCGGAGAAGTCCTACAATGAGCAGTTCTTC,CASSPEKSYNEQFF
-,TRBJ2-3,-,TRBV7-9,TGTGCCAGCAGCTTCCTGGGAACAGATACGCAGTATTTT,CASSFLGTDTQYF
-,TRBJ2-3,-,TRBV10-1,TGCGCCAGCAGTGAGCCCCGTAATACGCAGTATTTT,CASSEPRNTQYF
-,TRBJ2-5,-,TRBV11-2,TGTGCCAGCAGCTTGTATACTTCAGGGGCAGAGACCCAGTACTTC,CASSLYTSGAETQYF
once,TRBJ2-2,-,TRBV5-4,TGTGCCAGCAGCTCTAGCACCCTGAACACCGGGGAGCTGTTTTTT,CASSSSTLNTGELFF
once,TRBJ2-2,TRBD2,TRBV7-3,TGTGCCAGCAGCCCCGCTAGCGGGAGGAACACCGGGGAGCTGTTTTTT,CASSPASGRNTGELFF
-,TRBJ1-1,-,TRBV7-2,TGTGCCAGCAGCTCTCAGGGGTGGAACACTGAAGCTTTCTTT,CASSSQGWNTEAFF
few,TRBJ1-1,TRBD1,TRBV29-1,TGCAGCGTGGTACCAGGGGGCGCAGCTTTCTTT,CSVVPGGAAFF
-,TRBJ1-6,-,TRBV30,TGTGCCTGGAGTGATGCAGCTCCGATCTATAATTCACCCCTCCACTTT,CAWSDAAPIYNSPLHF
-,TRBJ2-7,-,TRBV18,TGTGCCAGCTCAGTCAACCGGGACGGCTCCTACGAGCAGTACTTC,CASSVNRDGSYEQYF
-,TRBJ2-5,-,TRBV4-1,TGCGCCAGCAGCCAAGATGGTAGAAGTCAGACCCAGTACTTC,CASSQDGRSQTQYF
-,TRBJ1-2,TRBD1,TRBV18,TGTGCCAGCTCGGACAGGGTCGGTGGCTACACCTTC,CASSDRVGGYTF
once,TRBJ2-7,-,TRBV5-1,TGCGCCAGCACCCAAGGGGGAATAGGCTCCTACGAGCAGTACTTC,CASTQGGIGSYEQYF
-,TRBJ2-5,-,TRBV10-2,TGCGCCAGCAGTGTGGTAGCGCCATGGGGAGAGACCCAGTACTTC,CASSVVAPWGETQYF
-,TRBJ1-5,TRBD1,TRBV28,TGTGCCAGCAGTAAGACAGGGGGCAGGAGCAATCAGCCCCAGCATTTT,CASSKTGGRSNQPQHF
-,TRBJ2-3,-,TRBV2,TGTGCCAGCTCGCGGAGCGGAAACACAGATACGCAGTATTTT,CASSRSGNTDTQYF
once,TRBJ2-2,TRBD1,TRBV19,TGTGCCAGTAGGCAACGGGTGACGGGACAGGGGGTCCACACCGGGGAGCTGTTTTTT,CASRQRVTGQGVHTGELFF
-,TRBJ1-4,TRBD1,TRBV28,TGTGCCAGCAGTAACCAGGGGGCGCGGGCTAATGAAAAACTGTTTTTT,CASSNQGARANEKLFF
-,TRBJ1-2,-,TRBV5-1,TGCGCCAGCAGCTTGGTTGGGGCGGGAGGCTACACCTTC,CASSLVGAGGYTF